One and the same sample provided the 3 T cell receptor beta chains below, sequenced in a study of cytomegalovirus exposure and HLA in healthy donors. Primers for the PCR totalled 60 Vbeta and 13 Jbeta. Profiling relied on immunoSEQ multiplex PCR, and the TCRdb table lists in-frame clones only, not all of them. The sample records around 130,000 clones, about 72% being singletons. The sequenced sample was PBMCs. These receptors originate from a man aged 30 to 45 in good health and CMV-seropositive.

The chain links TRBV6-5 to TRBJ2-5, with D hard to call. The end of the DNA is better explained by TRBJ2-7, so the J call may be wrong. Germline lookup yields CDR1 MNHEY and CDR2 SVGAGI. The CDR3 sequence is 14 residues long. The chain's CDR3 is CASSYSGVPGEQYF. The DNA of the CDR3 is TGTGCCAGCAGTTACTCAGGAGTTCCCGGCGAGCAGTACTTC.

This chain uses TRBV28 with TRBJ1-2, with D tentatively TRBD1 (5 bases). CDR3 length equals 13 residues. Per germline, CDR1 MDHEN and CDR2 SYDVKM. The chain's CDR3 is CALRGGDNYGYTF. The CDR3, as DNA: TGTGCTCTCCGAGGCGGGGACAACTATGGCTACACCTTC.

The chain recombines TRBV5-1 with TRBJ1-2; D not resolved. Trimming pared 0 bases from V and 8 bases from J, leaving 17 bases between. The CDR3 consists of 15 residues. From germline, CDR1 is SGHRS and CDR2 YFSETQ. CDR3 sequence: CASSLDFPGGKGYTF. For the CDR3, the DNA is TGCGCCAGCAGCTTGGATTTCCCGGGAGGGAAGGGCTACACCTTC.